The T cell receptor beta chain described here comes from a study of OX40 agonist ivuxolimab in advanced cancers. Study observations and caveats: Also showing low normalized T-cell clonal expansion were some of the nonresponders.

As for this clone: No antigen is known for it.

TCRdb's copy holds only in-frame clones and misses some; the assay was immunoSEQ multiplex PCR. The data hold over 55,000 clones, with roughly 84% observed a single time. This CDR3 is built from 12 residues. The germline V gene has CDR1 KGHSH and CDR2 LQKENI. Trimming took off 5 bases at V and 5 bases at J, with 9 bases between the two ends. The starting material was CD4+ or CD8+ T cells sorted from blood, obtained in a trial of the OX40 agonist ivuxolimab. The V call is TRBV18, the J call TRBJ1-2; perhaps TRBD1 as D (6 bases). The sequence derives from an adult with an advanced solid tumor such as melanoma, head and neck, liver or kidney cancer. CDR3 residues: CASSKDSYGYTF. The CDR3 coding sequence is TGTGCCAGCTCAAAGGACAGTTATGGCTACACCTTC. Filled out from reference TRBV18 and TRBJ1-2, the complete variable domain reads NAGVMQNPRHLVRRRGQEARLRCSPMKGHSHVYWYRQLPEEGLKFMVYLQKENIIDESGMPKERFSAEFPKEGPSILRIQQVVRGDSAAYFCASSKDSYGYTFGSGTRLTVV.